What follows are 20 T cell receptor beta chains derived from one specimen sequenced in a study of blood T cells in healthy people across ages. Together with a sample-barcoded 5' primer, a J-beta primer mix was included in a second PCR lasting about 7 to 11 cycles. In TCRdb, the 5' RACE reads were re-called with MiXCR into one record per CDR3 protein. The table lists 1.8 million or so distinct CDR3 sequences, roughly two fifths of them singletons. Sequences were obtained from blood. Receptor source: a human donor in good health.

V usage is TRBV9 and J usage is TRBJ2-3; 8 nucleotides line up with TRBD1. This CDR3 is built from 16 residues. Germline V gene sequence: CDR1 SGDLS, CDR2 YYNGEE. Trimming took 0 bases from V and 4 from J; bases not matched to a gene: 7. The CDR3 loop reads CASSVESGGIADTQYF. The DNA of the CDR3 is TGTGCCAGCAGCGTAGAGTCAGGGGGCATCGCAGATACGCAGTATTTT.

Note on this clonotype: Lacking the conserved final phenylalanine or tryptophan, this CDR3 likely reflects a read error. The limits of the CDR3 on the DNA are not certain, so only TCRdb's listed CDR3 is given. The chain is built from TRBV11-1 and TRBJ1-1. Both ends counted, the CDR3 spans 11 residues. CDR1 and CDR2 from the germline V gene are SGHAT and FQDESV (reference sequence). CDR3: CASSLAGAPSV.

This clonotype was seen repeatedly, ten times or more. The chain is built from TRBV3-1 and TRBJ2-1, with D possibly matching TRBD2 (5 bases). Germline CDR1 LGHDT, CDR2 YNNKEL (reference sequence). V was pared by 10 bases and J by 4 bases, with 8 bases between. The CDR3 loop spans 11 amino acids. The DNA of the CDR3 is TGTGCCACCCGACTATACAATGAGCAGTTCTTC. This translates into CATRLYNEQFF.

The genes are TRBV20-1 and TRBJ1-2, with D tentatively TRBD1 (5 bases). In germline, CDR1 is DFQATT, CDR2 SNEGSKA (reference sequence). The CDR3 loop spans 11 amino acids. V was trimmed by 4 bases and J by 8 bases, leaving 11 bases between them. The CDR3 spells CSAIWTSGYTF. The CDR3 nucleotides read TGCAGTGCTATTTGGACATCAGGCTACACCTTC.

There are a few counts of this clonotype. The V gene is TRBV6-2 or TRBV6-3, the J gene TRBJ2-7; D could derive from TRBD1 or TRBD2 (5 bases each). V lost 5 bases and J lost 9, with 23 bases in between. Germline loops: CDR1 MNHEY, CDR2 SVGEGT. The CDR3 spans 15 residues. CDR3 nucleotide sequence: TGTGCCAGCAGTCCCAACCGGGACCACGGCAACGGGCAGTACTTC. This gives the protein CASSPNRDHGNGQYF.

This clonotype was detected a few times. The V and J genes are TRBV20-1 and TRBJ2-7, with unresolved D. This CDR3 is 11 amino acids long. CDR1 and CDR2 (germline): DFQATT, SNEGSKA (reference sequence). V lost 8 bases and J lost 3, with 11 bases in between. CDR3 nucleotide sequence: TGCAGTTTTTTTTTCGGCTACGAGCAGTACTTC. Its translation is CSFFFGYEQYF.

This clonotype was counted only a few times. The chain links TRBV11-3 to TRBJ2-6; no definite D call. The length of the CDR3 is 15 residues. The germline V gene encodes CDR1 SGHNT and CDR2 YENEEA. Trimming took 5 bases from V and 4 from J, leaving 12 bases between them. The chain's CDR3 is CASSPYGEGANVLTF. The DNA for the CDR3 is TGTGCCAGCAGCCCCTATGGGGAAGGGGCCAACGTCCTGACTTTC.

The chain employs TRBV7-3 and TRBJ2-3; D may be TRBD1 (5 bases). CDR3 size: 15 residues. V lost 2 bases and J lost 4, with 13 bases in between. Germline assignment: CDR1 SGHTA and CDR2 FQGTGA. CDR3 coding DNA: TGTGCCAGCAGCTTAGGACAATACGATTCAGATACGCAGTATTTT. It yields the protein CASSLGQYDSDTQYF.

This clonotype was found a few times. This rearrangement joins TRBV6-2 or TRBV6-3 to TRBJ2-7; no clear D gene. The DNA end lines up better with TRBJ2-5; the J call may be wrong. Germline V gives CDR1 MNHEY, CDR2 SVGEGT. The CDR3 runs 14 residues. CDR3 DNA: TGTGCCAGCAGTTACGTGATTCTACAAGAGACCCAGTACTTC. Protein product: CASSYVILQETQYF.

The CDR3 bases are TGCGCCAGCAGCTTGTTGCCGCCGGACACTAGCTCCTACAATGAGCAGTTCTTC. As protein: CASSLLPPDTSSYNEQFF. This chain joins TRBV5-1 and TRBJ2-1, with D tentatively TRBD1 or TRBD2 (5 bases each). V dropped 1 base and J dropped 0 bases, with 17 bases sitting between them. CDR3 length equals 18 residues. Germline values: CDR1 SGHRS, CDR2 YFSETQ.

This clonotype has more than one count but fewer than ten. This chain connects TRBV6-5 to TRBJ1-6; D ambiguous. The CDR3 contains 13 residues. The V and J ends lost 2 bases and 7 bases respectively, with 6 bases between them. The germline CDR1 and CDR2 sequences are MNHEY and SVGAGI. CDR3 DNA: TGTGCCAGCAGTTACATAGAGAATTCACCCCTCCACTTT. It yields the protein CASSYIENSPLHF.

A note on this clonotype: This clone may be a read error of a much larger clone one base away. It is likely a read error, because the conserved phenylalanine at the end of the CDR3 is missing. This sequence joins TRBV6-5 and TRBJ1-6, with D uncertain. V lost 4 bases and J lost 7, with 11 bases in between. Germline CDR1 is MNHEY and CDR2 is SVGAGI. CDR3 length equals 14 residues. CDR3 in DNA: TGTGCCAGCAGTTTAGGGAGGATGAATTCACCCCTCCACTGT. As protein: CASSLGRMNSPLHC.

This clonotype came up a few times. The chain joins TRBV12-3 or TRBV12-4 to TRBJ2-5, with 9 bases aligning to TRBD1. This CDR3 is built from 16 residues. J was trimmed by 1 base and V by 5 bases; bases with no gene match: 8. The CDR3 sequence: CASSATTGGSQETQYF. The CDR3 DNA sequence: TGTGCCAGCAGTGCTACGACAGGGGGGTCCCAAGAGACCCAGTACTTC.

Note on this clonotype: The junction departs from the called germline gene at one end, perhaps through a read error. Here the CDR3 reads CASGLRDANEQFF. As DNA, the CDR3 is TGTGCTAGCGGTTTAAGGGATGCTAATGAGCAGTTCTTC. V usage is TRBV12-5 and J usage is TRBJ2-1; no firm D call. CDR3 size: 13 residues. CDR1 and CDR2 from the germline V gene are LGHNT and FRNRAP.

This clonotype turned up a few times. V gene TRBV4-3 combines with J gene TRBJ1-5, with D unresolved. Per germline, CDR1 LGHNA and CDR2 YSLEER. With 1 base removed from V and 2 bases from J, the gap between germline ends came to 9 bases. This CDR3 comprises 15 residues. CDR3 residues: CASSQGLLGNQPQHF. Written as DNA, the CDR3 is TGCGCCAGCAGCCAAGGACTACTGGGCAATCAGCCCCAGCATTTT.

This chain links TRBV7-2 with TRBJ2-4; no firm D call. Per the germline V gene, CDR1 is SGHTA and CDR2 is FQGNSA. CDR3 length: 13 residues. V lost 5 bases and J 3 bases, leaving 8 bases between the germline ends. In DNA, the CDR3 is TGTGCCAGCAGCATTGACCTCAAAAACATTCAGTACTTC. Amino acids: CASSIDLKNIQYF.

This clonotype has only a few counts. The CDR3 DNA sequence: TGCAGTGCTAGTCAAACCGTCCGGCCTGACAGGGTCTGGTACAATGAGCAGTTCTTC. As protein: CSASQTVRPDRVWYNEQFF. The chain has TRBV20-1 and TRBJ2-1, with 7 bases matching TRBD1. The CDR3 has 19 residues. The ends lost 3 bases at V and 4 bases at J; junction bases unmatched: 21. Germline CDR1 is DFQATT and CDR2 is SNEGSKA (reference sequence).

In its sample, this clonotype was seen a few times. The chain recombines TRBV20-1 with TRBJ1-2; 7 bases match TRBD1. Germline CDR1 DFQATT, CDR2 SNEGSKA (reference sequence). The CDR3 totals 16 residues. V trimming: 4 bases; J trimming: 2 bases; junction bases outside the gene matches: 13. DNA of the CDR3: TGCAGTGCTACGGCGGGACAGTCAGTAGGCAACTATGGCTACACCTTC. Its translation is CSATAGQSVGNYGYTF.

The genes are TRBV7-6 and TRBJ2-7, with D unclear. Germline V gene lookup returns CDR1 SGHVS and CDR2 FNYEAQ. Trimming shortened V by 1 base and J by 3 bases, and 10 bases separated the two germline ends. CDR3 length equals 14 residues. The CDR3 is CASSLDIDNYEQYF. The CDR3 DNA follows: TGTGCCAGCAGCTTAGATATCGACAACTACGAGCAGTACTTC.

This chain uses TRBV11-1 with TRBJ2-5, with 10 bases aligning to TRBD2. This CDR3 spans 18 amino acids. The junction had 8 bases not matched to a gene; V was cut back by 0 bases and J by 1 base. Germline V gene data show CDR1 as SGHAT and CDR2 as FQDESV (reference sequence). The CDR3 DNA follows: TGTGCCAGCAGCTTAGCCCAACATACTAGCGGGACCCAAGAGACCCAGTACTTC. Translation gives CASSLAQHTSGTQETQYF. The full variable domain, rest sourced from reference TRBV11-1 and TRBJ2-5, is EAEVAQSPRYKITEKSQAVAFWCDPISGHATLYWYRQILGQGPELLVQFQDESVVDDSQLPKDRFSAERLKGVDSTLKIQPAELGDSAMYLCASSLAQHTSGTQETQYFGPGTRLLVL.